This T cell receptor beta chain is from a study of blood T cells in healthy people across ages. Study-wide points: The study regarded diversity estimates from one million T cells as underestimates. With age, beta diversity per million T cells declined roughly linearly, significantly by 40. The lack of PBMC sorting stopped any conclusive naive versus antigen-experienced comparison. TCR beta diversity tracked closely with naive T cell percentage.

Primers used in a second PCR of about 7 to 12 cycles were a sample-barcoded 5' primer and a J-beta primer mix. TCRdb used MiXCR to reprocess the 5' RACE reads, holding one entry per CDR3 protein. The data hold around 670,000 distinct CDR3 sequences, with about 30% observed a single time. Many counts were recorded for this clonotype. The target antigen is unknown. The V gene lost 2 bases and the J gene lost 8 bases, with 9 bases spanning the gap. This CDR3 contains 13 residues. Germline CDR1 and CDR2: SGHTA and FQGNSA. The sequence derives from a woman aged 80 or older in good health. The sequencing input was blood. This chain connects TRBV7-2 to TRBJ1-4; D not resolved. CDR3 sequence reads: CASSLLKYEKLFF. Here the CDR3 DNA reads TGTGCCAGCAGCTTATTAAAGTACGAAAAACTGTTTTTT. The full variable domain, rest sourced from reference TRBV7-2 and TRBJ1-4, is GAGVSQSPSNKVTEKGKDVELRCDPISGHTALYWYRQSLGQGLEFLIYFQGNSAPDKSGLPSDRFSAERTGGSVSTLTIQRTQQEDSAVYLCASSLLKYEKLFFGSGTQLSVL.